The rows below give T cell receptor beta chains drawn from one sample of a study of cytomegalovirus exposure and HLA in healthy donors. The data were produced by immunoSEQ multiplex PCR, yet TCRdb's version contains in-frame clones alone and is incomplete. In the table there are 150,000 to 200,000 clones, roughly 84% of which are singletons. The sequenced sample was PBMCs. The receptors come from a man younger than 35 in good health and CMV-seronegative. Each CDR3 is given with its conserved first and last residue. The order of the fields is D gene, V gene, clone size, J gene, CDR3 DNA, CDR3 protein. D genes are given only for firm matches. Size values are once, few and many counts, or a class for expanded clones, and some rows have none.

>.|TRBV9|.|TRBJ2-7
TGTGCCAGCAGCGTTTCCGGGAATTCCTACGAGCAGTACTTC
CASSVSGNSYEQYF
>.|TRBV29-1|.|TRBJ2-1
TGCAGCGTTGAAGATGGAGGGTTGGAACGCGGTGAGCAGTTCTTC
CSVEDGGLERGEQFF
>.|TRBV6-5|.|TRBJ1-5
TGTGCCAGCAGTACCAGGCTTAGCAATCAGCCCCAGCATTTT
CASSTRLSNQPQHF
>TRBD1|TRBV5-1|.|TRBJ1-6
TGCGCCAGCAGCCCTGGGACAGCCCCGGGGTCACCCCTCCACTTT
CASSPGTAPGSPLHF
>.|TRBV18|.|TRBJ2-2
TGTGCCAGCTCACCACCATCGGCCGGAGACGGGGAGCTGTTTTTT
CASSPPSAGDGELFF
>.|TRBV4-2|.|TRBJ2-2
TGTGCCAGCAGCCAAGGTCTGCGTGGTCATAAGAACACCGGGGAGCTGTTTTTT
CASSQGLRGHKNTGELFF
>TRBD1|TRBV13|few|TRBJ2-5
TGTGCCAGCAGCTTGACAGGGTTGGAAGAGACCCAGTACTTC
CASSLTGLEETQYF
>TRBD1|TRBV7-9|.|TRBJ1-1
TGTGCCAGCAGCTTAGTAGGCAGGGGGGACACTGAAGCTTTCTTT
CASSLVGRGDTEAFF
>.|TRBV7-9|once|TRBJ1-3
TGTGCCAGCAGCTTAGCGGAAGCGCCGAGCTCTGGAAACACCATATATTTT
CASSLAEAPSSGNTIYF
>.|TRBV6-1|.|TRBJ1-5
TGTGCCAGCAGTGAAGTAGGCCAGGGTCTTTTGCCCCAGCATTTT
CASSEVGQGLLPQHF
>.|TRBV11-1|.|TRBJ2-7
TGTGCCAGCAGACCCGGGGTCAATTCCTACGAGCAGTACTTC
CASRPGVNSYEQYF
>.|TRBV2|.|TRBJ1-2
TGTGCCAGCAGTGAAGGGCAGGGGTCCTATGGCTACACCTTC
CASSEGQGSYGYTF
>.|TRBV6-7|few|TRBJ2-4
TGTGCCAGGCGCGGGCCTCGGGTTCGGGGCAAAAACATTCAGTACTTC
CARRGPRVRGKNIQYF
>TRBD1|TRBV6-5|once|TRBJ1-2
TGTGCCAGCAGCCACAGGGGGCGCGACTATGGCTACACCTTC
CASSHRGRDYGYTF
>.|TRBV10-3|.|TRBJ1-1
TGTGCCGCCTCGGATCTAGGCCGGGGTGGCACTGAAGCTTTCTTT
CAASDLGRGGTEAFF
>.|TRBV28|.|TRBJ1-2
TGTGCCAGCAGCTTAACGGGACTGATATATGGCTACACCTTC
CASSLTGLIYGYTF
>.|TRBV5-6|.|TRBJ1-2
TGTGCCAGCAGCCAAACAGGGATCTATGGCTACACCTTC
CASSQTGIYGYTF
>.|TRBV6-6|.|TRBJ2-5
TGTGCCAGCAGCCAATGGGGGGAAGAGACCCAGTACTTC
CASSQWGEETQYF
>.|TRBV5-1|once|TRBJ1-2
TGCGCCAGCAGCCAAGGAACAGCTAACTATGGCTACACCTTC
CASSQGTANYGYTF
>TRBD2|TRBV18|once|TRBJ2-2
TGTGCCAGCTCACCAGGGGTAGCGGGAACCGGCGGGGAGCTGTTTTTT
CASSPGVAGTGGELFF
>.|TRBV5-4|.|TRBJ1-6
TGTGCCAGCAGCTTGACGGAGGGTGGGTCACCCCTCCACTTT
CASSLTEGGSPLHF
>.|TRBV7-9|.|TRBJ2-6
TGTGCCAGCAGCCACAGCTCTGGGGCCAACGTCCTGACTTTC
CASSHSSGANVLTF
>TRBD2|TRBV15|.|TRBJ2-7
TGTGCCACCAGCAGAGACCCAGCGGGAGCTTCTTTGGACGAGCAGTACTTC
CATSRDPAGASLDEQYF
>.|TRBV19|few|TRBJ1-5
TGTGCCAGTAGCAAAACAGGACCCAATCAGCCCCAGCATTTT
CASSKTGPNQPQHF
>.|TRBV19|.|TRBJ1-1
TGTGCCATTCAACAGGGAGGGGACACTGAAGCTTTCTTT
CAIQQGGDTEAFF
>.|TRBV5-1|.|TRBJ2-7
TGCGCCAGCAGGGAGGAAGCGGGCGATAGCTCCTACGAGCAGTACTTC
CASREEAGDSSYEQYF